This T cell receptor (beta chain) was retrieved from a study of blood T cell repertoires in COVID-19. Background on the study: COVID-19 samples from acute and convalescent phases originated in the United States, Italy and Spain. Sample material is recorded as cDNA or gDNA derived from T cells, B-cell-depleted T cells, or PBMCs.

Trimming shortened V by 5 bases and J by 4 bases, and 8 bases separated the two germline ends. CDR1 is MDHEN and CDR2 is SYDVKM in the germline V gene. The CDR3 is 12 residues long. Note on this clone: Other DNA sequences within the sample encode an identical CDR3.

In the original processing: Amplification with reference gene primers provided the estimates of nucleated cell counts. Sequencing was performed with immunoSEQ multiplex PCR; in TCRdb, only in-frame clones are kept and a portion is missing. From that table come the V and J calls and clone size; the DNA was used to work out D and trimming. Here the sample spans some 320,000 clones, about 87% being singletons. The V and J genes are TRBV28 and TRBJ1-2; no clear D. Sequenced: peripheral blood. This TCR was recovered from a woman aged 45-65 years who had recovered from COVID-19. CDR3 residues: CASSLGSYGYTF. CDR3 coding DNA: TGTGCCAGCAGTCTCGGGTCCTATGGCTACACCTTC.